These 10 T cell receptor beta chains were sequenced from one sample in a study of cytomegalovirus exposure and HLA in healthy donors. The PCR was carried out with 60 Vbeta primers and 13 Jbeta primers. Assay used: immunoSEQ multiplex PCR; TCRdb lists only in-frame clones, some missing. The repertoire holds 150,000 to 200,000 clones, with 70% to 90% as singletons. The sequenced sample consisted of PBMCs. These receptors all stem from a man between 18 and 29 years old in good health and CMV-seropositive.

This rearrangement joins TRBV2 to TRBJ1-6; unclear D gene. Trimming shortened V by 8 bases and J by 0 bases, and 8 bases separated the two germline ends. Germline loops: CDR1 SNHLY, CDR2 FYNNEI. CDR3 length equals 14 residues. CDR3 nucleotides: TGTGCCAGCGGAGGGAGCTCCTATAATTCACCCCTCCACTTT. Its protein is CASGGSSYNSPLHF.

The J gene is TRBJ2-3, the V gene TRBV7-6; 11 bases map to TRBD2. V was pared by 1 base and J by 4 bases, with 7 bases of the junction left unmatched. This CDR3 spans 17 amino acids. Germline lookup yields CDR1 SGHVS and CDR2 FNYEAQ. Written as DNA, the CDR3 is TGTGCCAGCAGCTTAGGGGGACTAGCGGTATCTTCAGATACGCAGTATTTT. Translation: CASSLGGLAVSSDTQYF. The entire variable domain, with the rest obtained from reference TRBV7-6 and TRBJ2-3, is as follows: GAGVSQSPRYKVTKRGQDVALRCDPISGHVSLYWYRQALGQGPEFLTYFNYEAQQDKSGLPNDRFSAERPEGSISTLTIQRTEQRDSAMYRCASSLGGLAVSSDTQYFGPGTRLTVL.

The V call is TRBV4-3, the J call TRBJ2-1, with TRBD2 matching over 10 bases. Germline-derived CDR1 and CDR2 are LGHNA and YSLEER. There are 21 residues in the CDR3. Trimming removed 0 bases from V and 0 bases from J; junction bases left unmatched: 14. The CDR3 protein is CASSQDPPSSGGQSSYNEQFF. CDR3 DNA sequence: TGCGCCAGCAGCCAAGATCCCCCCTCTAGCGGGGGCCAGAGCTCCTACAATGAGCAGTTCTTC.

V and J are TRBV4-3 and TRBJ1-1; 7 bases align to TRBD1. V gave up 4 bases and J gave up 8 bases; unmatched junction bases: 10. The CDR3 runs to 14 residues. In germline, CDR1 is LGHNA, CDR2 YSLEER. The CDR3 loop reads CASSRPGQTREAFF. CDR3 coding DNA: TGCGCCAGCAGCCGTCCGGGACAGACTAGGGAAGCTTTCTTT.

As DNA, the CDR3 is TGTGCCAGCAGCCGCCTCGACAGGGAGGCTTTCTTT. Encoded protein: CASSRLDREAFF. V usage is TRBV6-5 and J usage is TRBJ1-1, with 7 bases lining up with TRBD1. J gave up 11 bases and V 6 bases, and 9 bases lay outside the gene matches. The CDR3 is made up of 12 amino acids. Germline values: CDR1 MNHEY, CDR2 SVGAGI.

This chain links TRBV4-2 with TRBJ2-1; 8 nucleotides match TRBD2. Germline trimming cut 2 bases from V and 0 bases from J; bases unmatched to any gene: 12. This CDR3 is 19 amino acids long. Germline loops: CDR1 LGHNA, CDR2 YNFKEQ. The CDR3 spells CASSQLLAAPQSSYNEQFF. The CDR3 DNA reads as TGTGCCAGCAGCCAATTACTAGCGGCGCCTCAAAGCTCCTACAATGAGCAGTTCTTC.

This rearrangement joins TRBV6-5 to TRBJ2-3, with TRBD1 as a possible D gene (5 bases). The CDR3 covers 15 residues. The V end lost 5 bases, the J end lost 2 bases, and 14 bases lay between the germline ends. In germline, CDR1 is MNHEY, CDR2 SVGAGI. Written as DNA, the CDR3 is TGTGCCAGCAGTCAAGGGGTTTACCCCACAGATACGCAGTATTTT. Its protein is CASSQGVYPTDTQYF.

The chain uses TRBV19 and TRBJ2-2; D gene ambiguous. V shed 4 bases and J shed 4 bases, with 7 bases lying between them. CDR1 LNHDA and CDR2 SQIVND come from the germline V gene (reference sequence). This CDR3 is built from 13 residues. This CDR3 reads CASSTVGTGELFF. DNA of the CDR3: TGTGCCAGTAGTACCGTCGGCACCGGGGAGCTGTTTTTT.

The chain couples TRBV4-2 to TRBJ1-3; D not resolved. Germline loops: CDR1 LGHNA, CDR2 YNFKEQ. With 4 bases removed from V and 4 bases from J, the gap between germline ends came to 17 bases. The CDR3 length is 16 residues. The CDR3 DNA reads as TGTGCCAGCAGCCCAGAAGAGGGTCTGGCGGGAAACACCATATATTTT. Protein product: CASSPEEGLAGNTIYF.

For the CDR3, the DNA is TGTGCCAGCAGTGAGGACAGCTACTACGAGCAGTACTTC. Protein sequence: CASSEDSYYEQYF. The genes are TRBV2 and TRBJ2-7; D might be TRBD1 (6 bases). Between the trimmed V and J ends, which lost 3 bases and 3 bases, there was a span of 9 bases. This CDR3 contains 13 residues. The V gene's germline CDR1 is SNHLY and CDR2 FYNNEI.